This T cell receptor (beta chain) was profiled in a study of shared clonotypes between healthy human individuals (dated by TCRdb to about 2020). For the study in its entirety: A few men and a couple of women, aged 18 to 49 years, made up the cohort. For each donor, CD4 naive and CD4 memory were each run on three plates, CD8 naive on two plates, and CD8 memory on one plate. To estimate repertoire size and how much clonotype sharing occurs between individuals, the study deeply sequenced the blood TCR repertoires of 4 to 6 healthy adults. To increase sequencing depth and limit assay-specific biases, TCR repertoire library preparation and sequencing were carried out by different laboratories using diverse techniques. Leukapheresis yielded between about 0.94 and 9 billion PBMCs per donor.

Comments on this clone: The clone's antigen remains unknown. No much larger clone is present one base from it, and per-base qualities are unavailable.

The CDR3 goes from the cysteine to the phenylalanine over 16 residues. The sequence is cut down to CDR3 DNA, 48 bases in frame from base 1. The germline V and J ends show losses of 4 bases and 0 bases respectively, and no gene match explains 6 bases of the junction. Via the germline V gene, CDR1 is SGHTA and CDR2 FQGNSA. CD8 naive samples were CD45RO-negative cells positively selected for CCR7, giving a CD45RA+CCR7+ population that excluded TemRA cells. The donors were healthy, HIV-negative adults with no recently reported acute infections or vaccinations. Every donor was a Caucasian adult residing in Nashville, Tennessee, USA. Blood was obtained by leukapheresis, after which PBMCs were separated by Ficoll-Histopaque density gradient centrifugation and cryopreserved in liquid nitrogen vapor phase. Analytical flow cytometry was used to check the purity and quantity of each magnetically sorted T cell population. Genomic DNA was isolated from each sorted fraction and quantified by UV absorbance on a Nanodrop 2000c.

TCR CDR3 regions were amplified from genomic DNA by multiplex PCR using the deep immunoSEQ assay. Extracted genomic DNA from each cell subset was distributed evenly across all wells of several immunoSEQ 96-well plates, and each plate was treated as a replicate. For sorted subsets, about 200 ng genomic DNA, equal to 30,000 or so T cell genomes, was loaded into each replicate PCR. The purified libraries were quantified using a Qubit 3.0 fluorometer, sized with a Bioanalyzer 2100, and then quantified again using the KAPA Library Quantification kit. Every immunoSEQ 96-well plate was sequenced on a dedicated single-read 150-cycle Illumina NextSeq 550 flow cell. The authors' analysis ran thus. Because the immunoSEQ output held only junctional sequences and lacked quality scores, the filtering could not match the filtering applied to full-length reads. Sequences were annotated with PyIR, a Python wrapper for IgBLAST v1.9, and V/J genes and CDR3 were assigned using IMGT germline references. Reads with weak V/J assignments (E-value above 1e-6), missing CDR3, stop codons, out-of-frame junctions, or ambiguous translated residues were removed. V3J clonotypes were defined by identical inferred V gene, J gene, and CDR3 amino acid sequence. The percentage overlap between two repertoires was calculated by dividing the number of shared unique clonotypes by the size of the smaller repertoire. Three approaches were used to assess repertoire richness: RTK rarefaction, the Chao1 estimator, and Recon v2.1 estimates of unobserved clonotypes. For all TCRbeta clonotypes obtained by the gDNA method from a handful of donors, generation probabilities were computed with OLGA. TCRdb stores this immuneACCESS table with in-frame sequences only. Part of the clones is absent; in the studies checked, under half of the shortfall reflects unresolved V genes, and no reason is known for the rest. From that table come the V and J calls and clone size; the DNA was used to work out D and trimming. This sample comprises roughly 2,000,000 clones, over 85% of them detected only once. The ten top clones hold more than 0.95% of the sample.

Here is what the overall study found, with its caveats: The small number of donors limited the genetic and exposure-history diversity represented. Compared with non-shared clonotypes, clonotypes shared by all four sorted-subset donors had higher generation probabilities. Incomplete sequencing was indicated by rarefaction of sorted-subset datasets, despite the large sequencing depth. Only blood was sampled, and tissue TCR repertoires likely differ from those in blood. Pairwise subsampling led to the expectation that sequencing depth would affect the degree of clonotype sharing among donors. Larger estimated clonotype richness was generally found for naive subsets than for memory subsets. When a few donors were compared, the shared fraction of clonotypes was about 5.2% for naive CD4, less than 4% for naive CD8, more than 2% for memory CD4, and 0.35% to 0.4% for memory CD8.

Sequences were obtained from naive CD8+ T cells sorted from blood. What this sample's cell subset or site label stands for: CD45RA+CCR7+. This TCR came from a man aged 18 to 30 in good health. The chain links TRBV7-2 with TRBJ1-3; 7 central nucleotides agree with TRBD1. The CDR3 protein sequence reads: CASSWAGTASGNTIYF. The nucleotide sequence reads as follows: TGTGCCAGCAGCTGGGCCGGGACAGCCTCTGGAAACACCATATATTTT.